The subject of this entry is one T cell receptor (beta chain). These data originate in a study of blood T cell repertoires in COVID-19. As for the study in general: Acute and convalescent COVID-19 specimens originated in the United States, Italy and Spain. PBMCs, B-cell-depleted T cells, or T cells provided the cDNA or gDNA that made up the material.

In the authors' workflow: Estimation of nucleated cell counts was performed using reference gene primer amplification. Sequencing used immunoSEQ multiplex PCR; TCRdb keeps in-frame clones, though not all of them. V and J calls and clone size are those listed in that table; D and trimming were worked out from the DNA. Here the sample spans under 300,000 clones, 84% being singletons. The CDR3 sequence is 13 residues long. The ends were cut back, 4 bases at V and 1 base at J, with 5 bases in the middle. CDR1 is SGHRS, CDR2 YFSETQ, per germline. The rearrangement links TRBV5-1 to TRBJ2-2, with D uncertain. Material: peripheral blood. The sequence was collected from a woman in her thirties or forties who had recovered from COVID-19. The CDR3 region is CASSPWNTGELFF. The CDR3 nucleotides are TGCGCCAGCAGCCCTTGGAACACCGGGGAGCTGTTTTTT.